These 32 T cell receptor beta chains share one sample of origin, sequenced in a study of T cell repertoires in aging, cancer and after chemotherapy. Rearranged V-D-J TRB sequences were amplified with a mixed TRB-A/B primer pool. Via MiXCR, TCRdb re-called the multiplex PCR reads, giving one row per CDR3 protein. This sample has roughly 4,700 distinct CDR3 sequences, with approximately 46% found just once. TCR beta rearrangements were amplified from peripheral blood genomic DNA. Sequenced input: blood. Every receptor here comes from a human donor in good health.

The chain joins TRBV7-6 to TRBJ2-5, with 7 bases fitting TRBD2. The ends lost 5 bases at V and 1 base at J; junction bases unmatched: 4. Germline V gene lookup returns CDR1 SGHVS and CDR2 FNYEAQ. The CDR3 loop spans 14 amino acids. CDR3 sequence: CASSAPSGQETQYF. Written as DNA, the CDR3 is TGTGCCAGCAGCGCCCCTAGCGGCCAAGAGACCCAGTACTTC.

This clonotype turned up a few times. The V gene is TRBV19, the J gene TRBJ2-1, with 10 bases fitting TRBD2. This CDR3 region has 17 residues. Germline CDR1 reads LNHDA; CDR2 reads SQIVND (reference sequence). The V gene end was trimmed by 2 bases and the J gene end by 8 bases; junction bases not matched to a gene: 12. The DNA for the CDR3 is TGTGCCAGTAGTATAAAATTTCCGGGACTAGCGAATCATGAGCAGTTCTTC. This encodes CASSIKFPGLANHEQFF. The whole variable domain, filled in from reference TRBV19 and TRBJ2-1, reads DGGITQSPKYLFRKEGQNVTLSCEQNLNHDAMYWYRQDPGQGLRLIYYSQIVNDFQKGDIAEGYSVSREKKESFPLTVTSAQKNPTAFYLCASSIKFPGLANHEQFFGPGTRLTVL.

V gene TRBV19 combines with J gene TRBJ2-5; D may match TRBD1 or TRBD2 (5 bases each). The CDR3 totals 16 residues. The V end was cut by 9 bases, the J end by 6 bases, with 26 bases between. From germline, CDR1 is LNHDA and CDR2 SQIVND (reference sequence). The CDR3 nucleotides read TGTGCCAGCAGCAAGTACCACGGGACCCAGACGAAGACCCAGTACTTC. Encoded protein: CASSKYHGTQTKTQYF. Using reference TRBV19 and TRBJ2-5 for the parts outside the CDR3, the full variable domain is DGGITQSPKYLFRKEGQNVTLSCEQNLNHDAMYWYRQDPGQGLRLIYYSQIVNDFQKGDIAEGYSVSREKKESFPLTVTSAQKNPTAFYLCASSKYHGTQTKTQYFGPGTRLLVL.

The CDR3 protein is CASSLGGSGSRYEQYF. CDR3 nucleotides: TGTGCCAGCAGCTTGGGTGGTAGCGGGAGCCGGTACGAGCAGTACTTC. The V call is TRBV5-6, the J call TRBJ2-7; 9 positions match TRBD2. The CDR3 is 16 amino acids. V trimming: 0 bases; J trimming: 4 bases; junction bases outside the gene matches: 8. Per germline, CDR1 SGHDT and CDR2 YYEEEE. The full variable domain, with the rest looked up from reference TRBV5-6 and TRBJ2-7, is DAGVTQSPTHLIKTRGQQVTLRCSPKSGHDTVSWYQQALGQGPQFIFQYYEEEERQRGNFPDRFSGHQFPNYSSELNVNALLLGDSALYLCASSLGGSGSRYEQYFGPGTRLTVT.

The rearrangement links TRBV29-1 to TRBJ2-3; 8 nucleotides line up with TRBD2. In germline, CDR1 is SQVTM, CDR2 ANQGSEA. The CDR3 spans 17 residues. V was clipped by 1 base and J by 1 base; unmatched bases: 10. The CDR3 DNA sequence: TGCAGCGTTGAAGGGAGCGGGAGAAATCTGGGCACAGATACGCAGTATTTT. It yields the protein CSVEGSGRNLGTDTQYF.

The chain joins TRBV6-4 to TRBJ2-2, with D perhaps TRBD1 (6 bases). CDR3 length equals 15 residues. V lost 3 bases, J lost 4 bases, and 12 bases lay in between. Germline V gene lookup returns CDR1 MRHNA and CDR2 SNTAGT. The CDR3 DNA is TGTGCCAGCAGTGAAGTGGGGGCCACCACCGGGGAGCTGTTTTTT. It encodes CASSEVGATTGELFF.

This clonotype has a handful of counts. The chain links TRBV5-1 to TRBJ2-1, with 10 bases fitting TRBD2. Trimming removed 4 bases from V and 1 base from J; junction bases left unmatched: 5. The CDR3 loop spans 16 amino acids. Per germline, CDR1 SGHRS and CDR2 YFSETQ. This CDR3 reads CASSVLAGDSYNEQFF. In DNA form, the CDR3 reads TGCGCCAGCAGCGTCCTAGCGGGGGATTCCTACAATGAGCAGTTCTTC. The full variable domain, completed using reference TRBV5-1 and TRBJ2-1, is KAGVTQTPRYLIKTRGQQVTLSCSPISGHRSVSWYQQTPGQGLQFLFEYFSETQRNKGNFPGRFSGRQFSNSRSEMNVSTLELGDSALYLCASSVLAGDSYNEQFFGPGTRLTVL.

The gene calls are TRBV24-1 and TRBJ2-6, with D perhaps matching TRBD1 (5 bases). Germline V gene sequence: CDR1 KGHDR, CDR2 SFDVKD. V lost 10 bases and J 4 bases, leaving 16 bases between the germline ends. The CDR3 totals 15 residues. CDR3 region: CATTDTRAGANVLTF. The CDR3 nucleotides are TGTGCCACAACCGACACCAGGGCCGGGGCCAACGTCCTGACTTTC.

The chain employs TRBV6-1 and TRBJ2-3, with 7 bases that match TRBD2. Germline CDR1 is MNHNS and CDR2 is SASEGT. J gave up 3 bases and V 0 bases, and 3 bases lay outside the gene matches. This CDR3 spans 15 amino acids. The CDR3 coding sequence is TGTGCCAGCAGTGAAGCTACTAGCGAGACAGATACGCAGTATTTT. Its protein is CASSEATSETDTQYF.

Only a few counts were recorded for this clonotype. The chain carries TRBV6-5 and TRBJ2-1; D ambiguous. Germline V gene sequence: CDR1 MNHEY, CDR2 SVGAGI. With 8 bases removed from V and 4 bases from J, the gap between germline ends came to 6 bases. The CDR3 contains 11 residues. The CDR3 DNA follows: TGTGCCAGCGGTAGATACAATGAGCAGTTCTTC. Protein product: CASGRYNEQFF.

The CDR3 bases are TGTGCCAGCAGCTCTACCCACAGGGGGGCTAATGAAAAACTGTTTTTT. It specifies CASSSTHRGANEKLFF. V usage is TRBV11-1 and J usage is TRBJ1-4; 8 nucleotides match TRBD1. Per the germline V gene, CDR1 is SGHAT and CDR2 is FQDESV (reference sequence). V lost 4 bases, J lost 3 bases, and 7 bases stayed unmatched. The CDR3 totals 16 residues.

This clonotype came up a few times. This chain joins TRBV5-6 and TRBJ2-2, with 9 bases aligning to TRBD2. CDR3 size: 17 residues. Per the germline V gene, CDR1 is SGHDT and CDR2 is YYEEEE. V dropped 2 bases and J dropped 7; count of bases not matched to a gene: 12. The CDR3 reads CASSFFSAGGPDGELFF. CDR3 coding DNA: TGTGCCAGCAGCTTTTTCTCCGCGGGGGGGCCGGACGGGGAGCTGTTTTTT.

The J gene is TRBJ1-2, the V gene TRBV12-3 or TRBV12-4, with 7 positions matching TRBD1. The CDR3 sequence is 13 residues long. The J segment lost 4 bases and the V segment lost 6 bases, leaving 5 bases of the junction unmatched. The CDR3 loop reads CASSWDRTYGYTF. The CDR3, as DNA: TGTGCCAGCAGCTGGGACAGAACCTATGGCTACACCTTC.

The chain is built from TRBV19 and TRBJ1-1, with TRBD1 matching over 8 bases. Trimming removed 7 bases from V and 4 bases from J; junction bases left unmatched: 5. Germline CDR1 LNHDA, CDR2 SQIVND (reference sequence). The CDR3 sequence is 13 residues long. For the CDR3, the DNA is TGTGCCAGTACCTCAACAGGGGGCACTGAAGCTTTCTTT. The encoded protein is CASTSTGGTEAFF.

Points on this clonotype: This may be a read error, as it is one base from a much larger clone. This chain's CDR3 is CASSHISGGYNEQFF. The DNA of the CDR3 is TGTGCCAGCAGTCACATTAGCGGGGGGTACAATGAGCAGTTCTTC. The chain employs TRBV6-6 and TRBJ2-1; 10 nucleotides agree with TRBD2. Germline loops: CDR1 MNHNY, CDR2 SVGAGI (reference sequence). V trimming: 5 bases; J trimming: 4 bases; junction bases outside the gene matches: 5. The CDR3 sequence is 15 residues long.

This clonotype was seen more than once but under ten times. V and J are TRBV19 and TRBJ1-6, with TRBD1 identical over 7 bases. CDR1 and CDR2 from the germline V gene are LNHDA and SQIVND (reference sequence). Trimming removed 9 bases from V and 10 bases from J; junction bases left unmatched: 15. The CDR3 consists of 15 residues. The CDR3 reads CASRPDREYWSPLHF. The CDR3 DNA reads TGTGCCAGCCGGCCAGACAGGGAATATTGGTCACCCCTCCACTTT.

J is TRBJ1-1 and V is TRBV28, with D unclear. The CDR3 runs 15 residues. V dropped 5 bases and J dropped 1 base, with 14 bases sitting between them. The germline gives CDR1 MDHEN, CDR2 SYDVKM. CDR3: CASSPEGLRNTEAFF. The CDR3 nucleotides read TGTGCCAGCAGTCCAGAAGGCCTGCGGAACACTGAAGCTTTCTTT. The full variable domain, in which reference TRBV28 and TRBJ1-1 provide the parts outside the CDR3, is DVKVTQSSRYLVKRTGEKVFLECVQDMDHENMFWYRQDPGLGLRLIYFSYDVKMKEKGDIPEGYSVSREKKERFSLILESASTNQTSMYLCASSPEGLRNTEAFFGQGTRLTVV.

With regard to this clonotype: At one end, the junction sequence differs from germline, possibly due to a read error. The CDR3 spells CSAPKAGGIETQCF. CDR3 bases: TGCAGTGCGCCGAAAGCAGGGGGTATAGAGACCCAGTGCTTC. The J gene is TRBJ2-5, the V gene TRBV20-1, with TRBD1 matching 7 bases. CDR3 length: 14 amino acids. CDR1 is DFQATT, CDR2 SNEGSKA, per germline (reference sequence).

J is TRBJ2-1 and V is TRBV6-1; no clear D gene. In germline, CDR1 is MNHNS, CDR2 SASEGT. V dropped 6 bases and J dropped 3 bases, with 15 bases sitting between them. The CDR3 is 15 residues long. The CDR3 DNA follows: TGTGCCAGCAGCCCGGTGGTGGCCCTCTACAATGAGCAGTTCTTC. Amino acid sequence: CASSPVVALYNEQFF.

This chain joins TRBV10-1 and TRBJ1-1; the match to TRBD1 covers 7 bases. Trimming removed 6 bases from V and 4 bases from J; junction bases left unmatched: 5. This CDR3 has 13 residues. Germline CDR1 reads WNHNN; CDR2 reads SYGVQD (reference sequence). CDR3 region: CASSHQGGTEAFF. CDR3 nucleotides: TGCGCCAGCAGCCACCAGGGGGGCACTGAAGCTTTCTTT.

The gene calls are TRBV24-1 and TRBJ2-1; the match to TRBD2 covers 12 bases. J lost 3 bases, V lost 4 bases, and 6 bases had no gene match. Per germline, CDR1 KGHDR and CDR2 SFDVKD. The CDR3 extends over 17 amino acids. Here the CDR3 DNA reads TGTGCCACCAGTGACTCTAGACTAGCGGGAGTCTACAATGAGCAGTTCTTC. This encodes CATSDSRLAGVYNEQFF.

This chain uses TRBV5-1 with TRBJ2-1; 9 nucleotides line up with TRBD2. V trimming: 6 bases; J trimming: 7 bases; junction bases outside the gene matches: 11. From germline, CDR1 is SGHRS and CDR2 YFSETQ. This CDR3 region has 15 residues. The CDR3 nucleotides are TGCGCCAGCAATTCCCCTAGCGGGGAGGGTAATGAGCAGTTCTTC. It yields the protein CASNSPSGEGNEQFF.

This clonotype was seen a handful of times. J is TRBJ2-1 and V is TRBV5-4, with D possibly matching TRBD2 (6 bases). The germline CDR1 and CDR2 sequences are SGHNT and YYREEE (reference sequence). Trimming left V 6 bases short and J 1 base short, with 14 bases between. The CDR3 length is 15 residues. CDR3 in DNA: TGTGCCAGCACCCTCGGGACTGAGTCCTACAATGAGCAGTTCTTC. It encodes CASTLGTESYNEQFF.

The chain recombines TRBV6-5 with TRBJ2-7, with 7 bases fitting TRBD1. CDR1 is MNHEY, CDR2 SVGAGI, per germline. The CDR3 length is 14 residues. V shed 7 bases and J 5 bases; nucleotides not matched to a gene: 11. CDR3 region: CASTSVTGSHEQYF. CDR3 nucleotide sequence: TGTGCCAGCACCTCCGTGACAGGGTCCCACGAGCAGTACTTC.

The V and J genes are TRBV27 and TRBJ2-7; the D gene is possibly TRBD1 (6 bases). Germline V lookup: CDR1 MNHEY, CDR2 SMNVEV (reference sequence). This CDR3 region has 13 residues. The V and J ends lost 5 bases and 3 bases respectively, with 11 bases between them. Here the CDR3 DNA reads TGTGCCAGCAGTCACAGACAGGTCTACGAGCAGTACTTC. Translation: CASSHRQVYEQYF.

V usage is TRBV27 and J usage is TRBJ2-2; tentatively, D is TRBD1 (6 bases). Germline lookup yields CDR1 MNHEY and CDR2 SMNVEV (reference sequence). The CDR3 totals 15 residues. The ends were cut back, 6 bases at V and 2 bases at J, with 13 bases in the middle. The CDR3 is CASRPRTVNTGELFF. CDR3 in DNA: TGTGCCAGCAGACCTCGGACAGTTAACACCGGGGAGCTGTTTTTT.

This clonotype was recorded a few times. The chain carries TRBV13 and TRBJ2-5; D is possibly TRBD2 (6 bases). Germline-derived CDR1 and CDR2 are PRHDT and FYEKMQ (reference sequence). V was trimmed by 4 bases and J by 2 bases, leaving 17 bases between them. There are 16 residues in the CDR3. This CDR3 reads CASSSGDGQLQETQYF. The CDR3 DNA follows: TGTGCCAGCAGCTCGGGGGACGGGCAGCTACAAGAGACCCAGTACTTC.

The chain is built from TRBV19 and TRBJ2-7; 9 bases are shared with TRBD1. V dropped 0 bases and J dropped 4; count of bases not matched to a gene: 4. Germline V gene lookup returns CDR1 LNHDA and CDR2 SQIVND (reference sequence). This CDR3 has 15 amino acids. As DNA, the CDR3 is TGTGCCAGTAGTATAGACGGACAGGGGTTTTACGAGCAGTACTTC. Translated: CASSIDGQGFYEQYF.

This clonotype is a singleton in its sample. One junction end does not reproduce the germline sequence, and a read error may be involved. The J gene is TRBJ2-1, the V gene TRBV6-1; D gene unclear. The CDR3 has 14 residues. Germline V lookup: CDR1 MNHNS, CDR2 SASEGT. The CDR3 DNA reads TGTGCCAGCACCGCCACGTCATCCTCCAATAAGCAGTTCTTC. Its translation is CASTATSSSNKQFF.

The chain is built from TRBV18 and TRBJ2-3, with D perhaps matching TRBD1 or TRBD2 (5 bases each). Trimming took 0 bases from V and 3 from J, leaving 10 bases between them. The V gene's germline CDR1 is KGHSH and CDR2 LQKENI. The CDR3 spans 15 residues. CDR3 coding DNA: TGTGCCAGCTCACCACCAGGGGAGAGTACAGATACGCAGTATTTT. It yields the protein CASSPPGESTDTQYF.

This clonotype was observed a few times. The J gene is TRBJ1-2, the V gene TRBV6-5; D unclear. Trimming shortened V by 4 bases and J by 8 bases, and 14 bases separated the two germline ends. The CDR3 extends over 13 amino acids. Germline CDR1 is MNHEY and CDR2 is SVGAGI. The CDR3 coding sequence is TGTGCCAGCAGTTCCGGCGGCGGACGAGGCTACACCTTC. Translation: CASSSGGGRGYTF.

This clonotype has a handful of counts. The rearrangement links TRBV30 to TRBJ2-7; possible D gene TRBD1, 5 bases. Germline V gene lookup returns CDR1 GTSNPN and CDR2 SVGIG (reference sequence). The CDR3 runs to 12 residues. V was shortened by 2 bases and J by 6 bases, with 11 bases between the two germline ends. The CDR3 here is CAWSHQGGEQYF. The DNA for the CDR3 is TGTGCCTGGAGTCACCAGGGTGGCGAGCAGTACTTC.